This entry lists 28 T cell receptor beta chains sequenced from one sample in a study of blood T cell repertoires in COVID-19. Repertoires were generated with immunoSEQ multiplex PCR, while TCRdb's copy carries only in-frame clones and drops some. The table records around 68,000 clones, approximately 80% of them present only once. Sequenced sample: peripheral blood. Receptors originate from an elderly man with active COVID-19.

This chain uses TRBV6-5 with TRBJ1-2, with a tentative D call TRBD1 (5 bases). Trimming left V 4 bases short and J 5 bases short, with 11 bases between. In germline, CDR1 is MNHEY, CDR2 SVGAGI. The CDR3 loop spans 13 amino acids. The CDR3 coding sequence is TGTGCCAGCAGTTTTACAGGAAGATATGGCTACACCTTC. Protein product: CASSFTGRYGYTF.

This rearrangement joins TRBV28 to TRBJ2-1, with 7 positions matching TRBD1. Germline values: CDR1 MDHEN, CDR2 SYDVKM. The CDR3 consists of 15 residues. V dropped 3 bases and J dropped 5; count of bases not matched to a gene: 7. CDR3 coding DNA: TGTGCCAGCAGTTTCACCGGGACAGCTAACAATGAGCAGTTCTTC. It yields the protein CASSFTGTANNEQFF.

This sequence joins TRBV14 and TRBJ2-5, with D uncertain. CDR3 length: 15 amino acids. Trimming left V 1 base short and J 5 bases short, with 14 bases between. CDR1 and CDR2 (germline): SGHDN, FVKESK. CDR3 loop: CASSQVVGRRETQYF. The CDR3 DNA is TGTGCCAGCAGCCAAGTAGTAGGCCGCAGGGAGACCCAGTACTTC.

This clone showed up just a few times. CDR3 in amino acids: CATSGTSGSDTGELFF. CDR3 nucleotides: TGTGCCACCAGTGGGACTAGCGGGAGCGACACCGGGGAGCTGTTTTTT. This chain connects TRBV24-1 to TRBJ2-2; 13 nucleotides agree with TRBD2. With V trimmed by 5 bases and J by 3 bases, 2 bases remained unmatched. CDR3 length: 16 residues. Germline lookup yields CDR1 KGHDR and CDR2 SFDVKD.

Worth noting for this clone: Other nucleotide sequences in the sample specify the same CDR3. The chain employs TRBV10-3 and TRBJ2-7; 8 bases agree with TRBD1. Losses at the gene ends were 2 bases for V and 4 bases for J; bases not matched to a gene: 1. CDR1 and CDR2 from the germline V gene are ENHRY and SYGVKD. There are 13 residues in the CDR3. The CDR3 DNA sequence: TGTGCCATCAGTGAGCGACAGGGGTACGAGCAGTACTTC. The encoded protein is CAISERQGYEQYF.

The V call is TRBV12-3 or TRBV12-4, the J call TRBJ2-3; 8 bases fit TRBD1. CDR3 length: 13 residues. Trimming took 6 bases from V and 7 from J; bases not matched to a gene: 6. This chain's CDR3 is CASRLTGANTQYF. The CDR3 region has the DNA TGTGCCAGCAGACTGACAGGGGCGAATACGCAGTATTTT.

Written as DNA, the CDR3 is TGTGCCAGCACGCGGGGATCCGGGCCGAGTTACGAGCAGTACTTC. Translated, it gives CASTRGSGPSYEQYF. The genes are TRBV27 and TRBJ2-7, with D possibly matching TRBD2 (6 bases). Trimming cost V 7 bases and J 4 bases, with 20 bases left between them. CDR1 and CDR2 (germline): MNHEY, SMNVEV (reference sequence). This CDR3 is 15 amino acids long.

For this clone: An end of the junction does not agree with germline; a read error may underlie this. This rearrangement joins TRBV19 to TRBJ2-2; TRBD2 might be the D (6 bases). CDR3 length: 16 residues. CDR1 and CDR2 (germline): LNHDA, SQIVND (reference sequence). The CDR3: CASSIGRSRDTGELFF. CDR3 DNA: TGTGCCAGTAGCATAGGGAGGAGTCGGGACACCGGGGAGCTGTTTTTT.

CDR3 residues: CASSVTGSLYGYTF. The CDR3, as DNA: TGTGCCAGCAGTGTTACAGGTTCTCTCTATGGCTACACCTTC. This chain uses TRBV28 with TRBJ1-2; D is perhaps TRBD1 (5 bases). The CDR3 extends over 14 amino acids. Deletions cut 5 bases from V and 4 bases from J, with 14 bases between. CDR1 is MDHEN, CDR2 SYDVKM, per germline.

The rearrangement joins TRBV27 to TRBJ2-1, with D possibly being TRBD2 (5 bases). The CDR3 extends over 11 amino acids. Trimming left V 6 bases short and J 9 bases short, with 9 bases between. Per germline, CDR1 MNHEY and CDR2 SMNVEV (reference sequence). The CDR3 here is CASRTRGEQFF. CDR3 nucleotide sequence: TGTGCCAGCAGGACCCGGGGTGAGCAGTTCTTC.

The chain employs TRBV7-2 and TRBJ2-1; TRBD1 might be the D (9 bases). Trimming cost V 4 bases and J 9 bases, with 22 bases left between them. Looked up from germline, CDR1 is SGHTA and CDR2 is FQGNSA. The CDR3 covers 16 residues. The DNA for the CDR3 is TGTGCCAGCAGCTCCCACAGGGGGCGGGGGGCGAGTGAGCAGTTCTTC. Translation gives CASSSHRGRGASEQFF.

The chain combines TRBV10-3 with TRBJ2-4, with D possibly matching TRBD1 (5 bases). The CDR3 consists of 15 residues. The germline gives CDR1 ENHRY, CDR2 SYGVKD. Trimming stripped 2 bases from V and 2 bases from J, with 10 bases between. The CDR3 nucleotides read TGTGCCATCAGTGAGACGGCAGGGTCCAAAAACATTCAGTACTTC. This translates into CAISETAGSKNIQYF.

This clone was counted a few times. This chain connects TRBV6-1 to TRBJ2-1, with 8 bases matching TRBD2. There are 14 residues in the CDR3. J was trimmed by 9 bases and V by 1 base; bases with no gene match: 5. Per the germline V gene, CDR1 is MNHNS and CDR2 is SASEGT. CDR3 nucleotides: TGTGCCAGCAGTGAAGGGACTAGCTATCTTGAGCAGTTCTTC. Its protein is CASSEGTSYLEQFF.

The chain uses TRBV4-3 and TRBJ2-3, with 12 bases matching TRBD1. Germline V gives CDR1 LGHNA, CDR2 YSLEER. With 1 base clipped from V and 5 bases from J, the junction kept 10 bases outside the gene matches. The CDR3 is made up of 18 amino acids. The CDR3 sequence: CASSQVIRDRGPKDTQYF. The CDR3, as DNA: TGCGCCAGCAGCCAAGTGATTCGGGACAGGGGGCCAAAAGATACGCAGTATTTT.

The J gene is TRBJ1-3, the V gene TRBV7-3, with D perhaps matching TRBD1 (5 bases). This CDR3 contains 15 residues. V lost 2 bases to trimming and J lost 0 bases, with 8 bases between them. The germline gives CDR1 SGHTA, CDR2 FQGTGA. The CDR3 sequence: CASSLDSVSGNTIYF. CDR3 in DNA: TGTGCCAGCAGCTTAGACAGCGTCTCTGGAAACACCATATATTTT.

The chain employs TRBV18 and TRBJ1-1; unclear D gene. This CDR3 contains 13 residues. The germline V gene encodes CDR1 KGHSH and CDR2 LQKENI. The V end was cut by 2 bases, the J end by 6 bases, with 10 bases between. The CDR3 bases are TGTGCCAGCTCACCAGGTCAGAAATCTGAAGCTTTCTTT. As protein: CASSPGQKSEAFF. Full variable domain (missing parts from reference TRBV18 and TRBJ1-1): NAGVMQNPRHLVRRRGQEARLRCSPMKGHSHVYWYRQLPEEGLKFMVYLQKENIIDESGMPKERFSAEFPKEGPSILRIQQVVRGDSAAYFCASSPGQKSEAFFGQGTRLTVV.

This chain connects TRBV7-6 to TRBJ1-3, with a weak D call TRBD1 (5 bases). The CDR3 totals 15 residues. V dropped 5 bases and J dropped 0 bases, with 11 bases sitting between them. Germline assignment: CDR1 SGHVS and CDR2 FNYEAQ. This CDR3 is CASSPQDVSGNTIYF. The CDR3 DNA reads as TGTGCCAGCAGCCCACAGGATGTCTCTGGAAACACCATATATTTT. The full variable domain, in which reference TRBV7-6 and TRBJ1-3 provide the parts outside the CDR3, is GAGVSQSPRYKVTKRGQDVALRCDPISGHVSLYWYRQALGQGPEFLTYFNYEAQQDKSGLPNDRFSAERPEGSISTLTIQRTEQRDSAMYRCASSPQDVSGNTIYFGEGSWLTVV.

V gene TRBV28 combines with J gene TRBJ2-7; 9 positions match TRBD1. The CDR3 runs to 14 residues. Germline V gene lookup returns CDR1 MDHEN and CDR2 SYDVKM. V shed 5 bases, J shed 4 bases, and the junction held 6 bases outside the gene matches. CDR3 protein: CASSPTGGYYEQYF. In DNA, the CDR3 is TGTGCCAGCAGTCCCACAGGGGGCTATTACGAGCAGTACTTC.

The rearrangement links TRBV19 to TRBJ2-5, with D tentatively TRBD1 (5 bases). Germline CDR1 is LNHDA and CDR2 is SQIVND (reference sequence). This CDR3 comprises 17 residues. Trimming took 1 base from V and 5 from J, leaving 20 bases between them. CDR3 region: CASSIVRGSSGLETQYF. CDR3 coding DNA: TGTGCCAGTAGTATAGTTCGCGGCTCATCAGGGTTGGAGACCCAGTACTTC.

V is TRBV29-1 and J is TRBJ2-3; no reliable D call. This CDR3 is built from 12 residues. V was trimmed by 3 bases and J by 1 base, leaving 5 bases between them. Germline V lookup: CDR1 SQVTM, CDR2 ANQGSEA. CDR3 nucleotides: TGCAGCGTTGACCTCGGCACAGATACGCAGTATTTT. Translation: CSVDLGTDTQYF.

This clone was counted a few times. The V gene is TRBV9, the J gene TRBJ2-7; D remains ambiguous. Germline V gene lookup returns CDR1 SGDLS and CDR2 YYNGEE. V lost 0 bases and J 7 bases, leaving 11 bases between the germline ends. This CDR3 has 13 residues. The CDR3: CASSVEVGSEQYF. Here the CDR3 DNA reads TGTGCCAGCAGCGTAGAAGTCGGTTCAGAGCAGTACTTC.

The gene calls are TRBV6-5 and TRBJ2-1; D uncertain. Trimming took 5 bases from V and 13 from J, leaving 15 bases between them. CDR1 and CDR2 (germline): MNHEY, SVGAGI. CDR3 length: 12 residues. In DNA form, the CDR3 reads TGTGCCAGCAGTATAGATAGACTTAGCCAGTTCTTC. Translating it yields CASSIDRLSQFF.

The V call is TRBV4-1, the J call TRBJ2-1; 7 positions agree with TRBD1. The J segment lost 4 bases and the V segment lost 3 bases, leaving 15 bases of the junction unmatched. The CDR3 extends over 18 amino acids. Germline V gene lookup returns CDR1 MGHRA and CDR2 YSYEKL. This chain's CDR3 is CASSHQLSTRDRYNEQFF. The CDR3 DNA follows: TGCGCCAGCAGCCATCAACTTTCCACCCGGGACAGATACAATGAGCAGTTCTTC.

This clone has more than one count but fewer than ten. This chain joins TRBV11-3 and TRBJ2-2, with 7 bases identical to TRBD1. Germline trimming cut 6 bases from V and 5 bases from J; bases unmatched to any gene: 3. The CDR3 contains 13 residues. From germline, CDR1 is SGHNT and CDR2 YENEEA. The CDR3 DNA reads as TGTGCCAGCAGTGACAGGGATACCGGGGAGCTGTTTTTT. It translates to CASSDRDTGELFF.

This clone was seen a single time. V is TRBV7-2 and J is TRBJ2-5; 8 bases are shared with TRBD2. V trimming: 2 bases; J trimming: 4 bases; junction bases outside the gene matches: 6. Looked up from germline, CDR1 is SGHTA and CDR2 is FQGNSA. CDR3 length: 15 residues. CDR3 DNA sequence: TGTGCCAGCAGCTTAAGGACAGCGGGAGTAGAGACCCAGTACTTC. Translated, it gives CASSLRTAGVETQYF.

The chain joins TRBV29-1 to TRBJ1-2; D is perhaps TRBD1 (6 bases). Germline V lookup: CDR1 SQVTM, CDR2 ANQGSEA. CDR3 length equals 16 residues. Between the trimmed V and J ends, which lost 4 bases and 4 bases, there was a span of 22 bases. The CDR3 sequence is CSVGGGGAPSSYGYTF. DNA of the CDR3: TGCAGCGTTGGAGGGGGGGGCGCCCCGAGCTCCTATGGCTACACCTTC.

Here the CDR3 reads CASRGGHSGTGELFF. The CDR3 DNA sequence: TGTGCCAGTAGGGGGGGGCATTCTGGCACCGGGGAGCTGTTTTTT. This chain links TRBV19 with TRBJ2-2; D is possibly TRBD2 (7 bases). V shed 6 bases and J shed 4 bases, with 15 bases lying between them. The CDR3 is 15 amino acids. Germline assignment: CDR1 LNHDA and CDR2 SQIVND (reference sequence).

This clone was picked up a small number of times. The chain links TRBV7-9 to TRBJ1-1; no clear D. CDR1 is SEHNR and CDR2 is FQNEAQ in the germline V gene (reference sequence). Trimming took 7 bases from V and 0 from J, leaving 12 bases between them. This CDR3 has 14 amino acids. The CDR3 sequence is CASTFGLMNTEAFF. The CDR3 DNA sequence: TGTGCCAGCACTTTTGGGCTAATGAACACTGAAGCTTTCTTT.